One TCR beta chain is described in this entry. Its antigen is as yet unknown. Produced via immunoSEQ multiplex PCR; TCRdb's table is partial and in-frame only. The repertoire holds roughly 310,000 clones, with approximately 88% as singletons. This record belongs to a study of cytomegalovirus exposure and HLA in healthy donors. Whole-study findings and limits: It was reported that the classifier diagnosed cytomegalovirus status with high specificity and sensitivity in both the original and validation cohorts. Rarity marked most TCR sequences, yet some public TCRs occurred in many donors. According to the study, 180 or so TCR beta chains were cytomegalovirus-associated.

Sequencing was done on a sample of PBMCs. This TCR derives from a young man in good health and CMV-seronegative.

The CDR3 reads CASSSRQGTNTEAFF. The CDR3 DNA reads as TGTGCCAGCTCATCTCGACAGGGAACAAACACTGAAGCTTTCTTT. The rearrangement joins TRBV18 to TRBJ1-1; 7 bases agree with TRBD1. J gave up 2 bases and V 5 bases, and 8 bases lay outside the gene matches. CDR1 and CDR2 from the germline V gene are KGHSH and LQKENI. This CDR3 has 15 amino acids.